Presented here are 24 T cell receptor beta chains from one specimen sequenced in a study of spatial heterogeneity in lung cancer. The time point denotes: sample taken at primary tumor resection. Their antigens remain unidentified. Study-level findings and limits: Tumor mutation counts were tracked by expanded intratumoral alpha and beta TCR counts.

Each CDR3 protein is one row after TCRdb ran MiXCR on the 5' RACE reads. The sample records 1,200 to 1,500 distinct CDR3 sequences, about an eighth being singletons. This material consisted of lung tumor tissue, taken at surgery. The receptor set was obtained from a female donor with early-stage non-small cell lung cancer.

This chain links TRBV18 with TRBJ2-4, with 7 bases lining up with TRBD2. CDR3 length: 14 residues. Germline values: CDR1 KGHSH, CDR2 LQKENI. Trimming at V came to 3 bases and at J to 11 bases, leaving 10 bases not matched to a gene. The CDR3 DNA reads as TGTGCCAGCTCACCGGGAGGGGACGGAGGCCTTCAGTACTTC. Translated: CASSPGGDGGLQYF.

This clonotype is large within its sample. The rearrangement joins TRBV10-3 to TRBJ2-2; 7 nucleotides line up with TRBD1. Unmatched junction bases numbered 10, after V lost 3 bases and J lost 3 bases. Looked up from germline, CDR1 is ENHRY and CDR2 is SYGVKD. CDR3 size: 17 residues. CDR3 in amino acids: CAISDIRDSVYTGELFF. In nucleotides, the CDR3 is TGTGCCATCAGTGATATAAGGGACAGCGTCTACACCGGGGAGCTGTTTTTT.

This clonotype is judged medium-sized. This chain uses TRBV12-3 or TRBV12-4 with TRBJ1-5; maybe TRBD1 (6 bases). V shed 4 bases and J shed 5 bases, with 15 bases lying between them. The CDR3 has 15 residues. DNA for the CDR3: TGTGCCAGCAGTTGGCGTGGGGGCGGGGATCAGCCCCAGCATTTT. Its protein is CASSWRGGGDQPQHF.

By share of the sample, this clonotype is large (0.1 to 1%). The chain recombines TRBV7-9 with TRBJ2-7; no firm D call. V was cut by 5 bases and J by 3 bases, with 14 bases left in between. The CDR3 is 14 amino acids. Germline CDR1 and CDR2: SEHNR and FQNEAQ (reference sequence). The CDR3 here is CASSPMDRSYEQYF. The CDR3 DNA sequence: TGTGCCAGCAGCCCGATGGACCGCAGCTACGAGCAGTACTTC.

This clonotype is deemed large. The chain combines TRBV15 with TRBJ1-5; D is ambiguous. Germline CDR1 reads LNHNV; CDR2 reads YYDKDF (reference sequence). Trimming cost V 4 bases and J 0 bases, with 7 bases left between them. This CDR3 has 14 amino acids. The CDR3 loop is CATSKYYSNQPQHF. In nucleotides, the CDR3 is TGTGCCACCAGCAAATATTATAGCAATCAGCCCCAGCATTTT.

This clonotype is categorized as medium-sized (0.01 to 0.1%). J is TRBJ2-1 and V is TRBV5-1; possibly TRBD1 for D (5 bases). The germline V gene encodes CDR1 SGHRS and CDR2 YFSETQ. V was clipped by 0 bases and J by 5 bases, with 12 bases between them. The CDR3 has 15 residues. The chain's CDR3 is CASSLVGVENNEQFF. CDR3 nucleotide sequence: TGCGCCAGCAGCTTGGTAGGGGTGGAAAACAATGAGCAGTTCTTC.

By share of the sample, this clonotype is large. The V call is TRBV3-1, the J call TRBJ2-5, with TRBD1 matching 9 bases. Germline V CDR1 and CDR2: LGHDT, YNNKEL (reference sequence). The length of the CDR3 is 14 residues. J lost 3 bases, V lost 6 bases, and 5 bases had no gene match. The CDR3 sequence is CASRSGQGKETQYF. CDR3 DNA: TGTGCCAGCAGGAGTGGACAGGGGAAAGAGACCCAGTACTTC.

By share, this clonotype ranks as medium-sized. The V gene is TRBV20-1, the J gene TRBJ2-4; D is unresolved. V lost 0 bases, J lost 0 bases, and 6 bases lay in between. The CDR3 totals 14 residues. Germline V gene data show CDR1 as DFQATT and CDR2 as SNEGSKA (reference sequence). In DNA form, the CDR3 reads TGCAGTGCTAGAGATGTAATAGCCAAAAACATTCAGTACTTC. Translated, it gives CSARDVIAKNIQYF.

By share, this clonotype counts as medium-sized. The rearrangement uses TRBV27 and TRBJ2-2; no definite D call. CDR3 length equals 12 residues. The germline CDR1 and CDR2 sequences are MNHEY and SMNVEV (reference sequence). Between the trimmed V and J ends, which lost 3 bases and 6 bases, there was a span of 5 bases. CDR3 protein: CASSFGAGELFF. DNA for the CDR3: TGTGCCAGCAGTTTTGGGGCCGGGGAGCTGTTTTTT.

This clonotype is classed as medium-sized (0.01 to 0.1%). This chain links TRBV7-2 with TRBJ1-2; no firm D call. Germline-derived CDR1 and CDR2 are SGHTA and FQGNSA. V was shortened by 2 bases and J by 0 bases, with 10 bases between the two germline ends. This CDR3 contains 15 residues. The CDR3 bases are TGTGCCAGCAGCTTAAAGGCCTATTCTAACTATGGCTACACCTTC. Residues: CASSLKAYSNYGYTF. The full variable domain, in which reference TRBV7-2 and TRBJ1-2 provide the parts outside the CDR3, is GAGVSQSPSNKVTEKGKDVELRCDPISGHTALYWYRQSLGQGLEFLIYFQGNSAPDKSGLPSDRFSAERTGGSVSTLTIQRTQQEDSAVYLCASSLKAYSNYGYTFGSGTRLTVV.

By sample share, this clonotype is medium-sized. The DNA of the CDR3 is TGTGCCAGCAGCTGGACCGGGAGAAACTACGAGCAGTACTTC. Its translation: CASSWTGRNYEQYF. This chain links TRBV7-9 with TRBJ2-7; weak D call: TRBD2 (6 bases). Germline V CDR1 and CDR2: SEHNR, FQNEAQ (reference sequence). Deletions cut 4 bases from V and 3 bases from J, with 13 bases between. This CDR3 comprises 14 residues.

By proportion, this clonotype is large. The J gene is TRBJ2-1, the V gene TRBV20-1; TRBD2 aligns across 10 bases. From germline, CDR1 is DFQATT and CDR2 SNEGSKA (reference sequence). J gave up 2 bases and V 6 bases, and 10 bases lay outside the gene matches. There are 16 residues in the CDR3. The DNA for the CDR3 is TGCAGTGCCGCTAGACTAGCGGGTGACGCCTACAATGAGCAGTTCTTC. Translating it yields CSAARLAGDAYNEQFF.

About this clonotype: A read error may explain this, as a much larger clone is one base away. This chain uses TRBV4-1 with TRBJ1-4; perhaps TRBD1 as D (5 bases). Germline CDR1 reads MGHRA; CDR2 reads YSYEKL. This CDR3 spans 16 amino acids. The CDR3 coding sequence is TGCGTCAGCAGCCAAGGTCACGAGGGGCGAGAGGAAAAACTGTTTTTT. Translating it yields CVSSQGHEGREEKLFF.

This clonotype is labeled as medium-sized. The CDR3: CATSERTGRAGANVLTF. As DNA, the CDR3 is TGTGCCACCAGTGAAAGAACAGGAAGAGCTGGGGCCAACGTCCTGACTTTC. The chain recombines TRBV24-1 with TRBJ2-6, with D perhaps TRBD1 (5 bases). The CDR3 extends over 17 amino acids. Trimming cost V 4 bases and J 2 bases, with 14 bases left between them. Germline V gene lookup returns CDR1 KGHDR and CDR2 SFDVKD.

The chain is built from TRBV19 and TRBJ2-5; D remains unclear. The CDR3 length is 12 residues. The germline V gene has CDR1 LNHDA and CDR2 SQIVND (reference sequence). Trimming removed 3 bases at V and 0 bases at J, with 2 bases between. This CDR3 is CASSMDQETQYF. Written as DNA, the CDR3 is TGTGCCAGTAGTATGGACCAAGAGACCCAGTACTTC.

J is TRBJ1-1 and V is TRBV28; D remains ambiguous. The CDR3 is 13 residues long. Germline loops: CDR1 MDHEN, CDR2 SYDVKM. Trimming took off 3 bases at V and 2 bases at J, with 7 bases between the two ends. This CDR3 is CASSLPSNTEAFF. In DNA form, the CDR3 reads TGTGCCAGCAGTTTGCCCAGCAACACTGAAGCTTTCTTT.

This clonotype was counted many times. The V gene is TRBV7-9, the J gene TRBJ2-1; D is possibly TRBD1 (5 bases). The V gene lost 3 bases and the J gene lost 10 bases, with 10 bases spanning the gap. The CDR3 contains 12 residues. Germline V lookup: CDR1 SEHNR, CDR2 FQNEAQ (reference sequence). CDR3 residues: CASSFRAGEQFF. CDR3 bases: TGTGCCAGCAGCTTCAGGGCTGGGGAGCAGTTCTTC.

V is TRBV19 and J is TRBJ1-1; D is unresolved. This CDR3 region has 17 residues. The V gene's germline CDR1 is LNHDA and CDR2 SQIVND (reference sequence). Deletions cut 7 bases from V and 1 base from J, with 22 bases between. CDR3 loop: CASMSLLMSSQNTEAFF. CDR3 DNA sequence: TGTGCCAGTATGTCTCTCTTGATGTCGTCACAGAACACTGAAGCTTTCTTT.

In its sample, this clonotype is medium-sized. This sequence joins TRBV7-9 and TRBJ2-1; a possible D gene is TRBD2 (5 bases). V shed 5 bases and J shed 10 bases, with 12 bases lying between them. The CDR3 loop spans 12 amino acids. Germline V gene lookup returns CDR1 SEHNR and CDR2 FQNEAQ (reference sequence). The CDR3, as DNA: TGTGCCAGCAGCCCTGCGCCGGGGGAGCAGTTCTTC. Protein: CASSPAPGEQFF.

The table lists this clonotype with a few counts. This rearrangement joins TRBV21-1 to TRBJ1-5. TRBV21-1 is a pseudogene locus. The CDR3 runs 12 residues. The CDR3 sequence is CASSKEDQPQHF. In nucleotides, the CDR3 is TGTGCCAGCAGCAAAGAAGACCAGCCCCAGCATTTT.

By share, this clonotype counts as large (0.1 to 1%). This chain uses TRBV20-1 with TRBJ1-1; D ambiguous. The germline V and J ends were trimmed by 5 bases and 1 base, with 17 bases remaining between them. The CDR3 extends over 15 amino acids. CDR1 DFQATT and CDR2 SNEGSKA come from the germline V gene (reference sequence). CDR3 bases: TGCAGTGCTTCCTCAGGTGCTCGGGGGAACACTGAAGCTTTCTTT. Its protein is CSASSGARGNTEAFF.

By its share, this clonotype is medium-sized. The chain couples TRBV5-6 to TRBJ1-2; D remains unclear. Trimming shortened V by 1 base and J by 8 bases, and 9 bases separated the two germline ends. Germline V lookup: CDR1 SGHDT, CDR2 YYEEEE. CDR3 length equals 12 residues. The CDR3 loop reads CASSLFRAGYTF. The DNA for the CDR3 is TGTGCCAGCAGCTTGTTCCGGGCCGGCTACACCTTC.

This clonotype is judged large. The V gene is TRBV18, the J gene TRBJ1-1; the match to TRBD1 covers 7 bases. The germline V gene encodes CDR1 KGHSH and CDR2 LQKENI. V trimming: 5 bases; J trimming: 6 bases; junction bases outside the gene matches: 6. The CDR3 has 13 residues. The CDR3 loop is CASSTGTVSEAFF. The CDR3 DNA is TGTGCCAGCTCAACCGGGACAGTCTCTGAAGCTTTCTTT.

This clonotype is judged medium-sized. In nucleotides, the CDR3 is TGTGCCTGGACCCATACAGGGGGCCCTAATGAAAAACTGTTTTTT. Encoded protein: CAWTHTGGPNEKLFF. The chain carries TRBV30 and TRBJ1-4; TRBD1 matches at 9 bases. Trimming removed 4 bases from V and 3 bases from J; junction bases left unmatched: 6. The germline gives CDR1 GTSNPN, CDR2 SVGIG (reference sequence). This CDR3 comprises 15 residues.